This T cell receptor (beta chain) came from a study of T cells in Graves' hyperthyroidism and ophthalmopathy. Study conclusions and caveats: Also found in blood were most expanded thyroid clonotypes above 0.001. By a 13 V-J model, ophthalmopathy was set apart from stable hyperthyroidism.

Patients counted as stable if ophthalmopathy did not develop within 18 months. RNA transcripts served as the template for amplifying TCR beta CDR3 regions. The study used the HTBI primer set for a first-round RT-PCR of the TCR CDR3. TCRdb fed the multiplex PCR reads into MiXCR, producing one record per CDR3 protein. There are 480,000 or so distinct CDR3 sequences in the sample; around 14% occur only once, and around 17% lies in the top ten. With 1 base clipped from V and 2 bases from J, the junction kept 12 bases outside the gene matches. The CDR3 sequence is 19 residues long. Germline CDR1 reads GTSNPN; CDR2 reads SVGIG (reference sequence). In regard to this clonotype: Its antigen is as yet unknown.

This chain links TRBV30 with TRBJ2-3, with 13 bases fitting TRBD2. The receptor was isolated from a woman younger than 30 with Graves' hyperthyroidism. The specimen sequenced was blood. This chain's CDR3 is CAWSGQGGLAGKSTDTQYF. CDR3 coding DNA: TGTGCCTGGAGTGGCCAGGGGGGACTAGCGGGGAAATCCACAGATACGCAGTATTTT. The full variable domain, completed using reference TRBV30 and TRBJ2-3, is SQTIHQWPATLVQPVGSPLSLECTVEGTSNPNLYWYRQAAGRGLQLLFYSVGIGQISSEVPQNLSASRPQDRQFILSSKKLLLSDSGFYLCAWSGQGGLAGKSTDTQYFGPGTRLTVL.